The 16 T cell receptor beta chains in this list originate from one sample, sequenced in a study of neurological immune-mediated disorders. TCRdb fed the 5' RACE reads into MiXCR, producing one record per CDR3 protein. Here the sample spans 40,000 to 45,000 distinct CDR3 sequences, over 9.5% being singletons. The sequencing input was PBMCs. The receptor set was obtained from a female donor in good health.

As for this clonotype: One end of the junction varies from germline; a read error may be responsible. V usage is TRBV7-3 and J usage is TRBJ1-2; D may be TRBD1 (5 bases). CDR1 and CDR2 (germline): SGHTA, FQGTGA. This CDR3 spans 15 amino acids. The CDR3 region has the DNA TGTGCCAACAGCTTAACTCCGGGACCGGCCTATGGCTCCACCTTC. This gives the protein CANSLTPGPAYGSTF.

In this sample, this clonotype turned up many times. The chain links TRBV29-1 to TRBJ1-6; 12 bases align to TRBD1. The CDR3 loop spans 14 amino acids. The J segment lost 7 bases and the V segment lost 5 bases, leaving 3 bases of the junction unmatched. Germline CDR1 is SQVTM and CDR2 is ANQGSEA. CDR3 nucleotide sequence: TGCAGCGTTTCCGGGACAGGGGGCAATTCACCCCTCCACTTT. Protein sequence: CSVSGTGGNSPLHF.

This clonotype occurred many times. The chain uses TRBV20-1 and TRBJ2-7; possibly TRBD2 for D (6 bases). Per the germline V gene, CDR1 is DFQATT and CDR2 is SNEGSKA (reference sequence). This CDR3 has 14 residues. Trimming took 0 bases from V and 2 from J, leaving 11 bases between them. CDR3 nucleotide sequence: TGCAGTGCTAGAGATGGGCGGGAACCCTACGAGCAGTACTTC. Encoded protein: CSARDGREPYEQYF.

The V and J genes are TRBV27 and TRBJ2-7, with 11 nucleotides matching TRBD1. Germline loops: CDR1 MNHEY, CDR2 SMNVEV (reference sequence). Germline trimming cut 3 bases from V and 5 bases from J; bases unmatched to any gene: 3. The CDR3 sequence is 14 residues long. DNA of the CDR3: TGTGCCAGCAGTTTCGGGACAGGGGGTGACGAGCAGTACTTC. Its protein is CASSFGTGGDEQYF.

The chain links TRBV7-9 to TRBJ1-1; TRBD1 is a possible D gene (5 bases). CDR1 SEHNR and CDR2 FQNEAQ come from the germline V gene (reference sequence). CDR3 length equals 14 residues. V lost 1 base to trimming and J lost 5 bases, with 11 bases between them. The CDR3 loop reads CASSLEGVGTEAFF. The CDR3 coding sequence is TGTGCCAGCAGCTTAGAAGGGGTAGGGACTGAAGCTTTCTTT.

This chain links TRBV4-1 with TRBJ2-5; D is possibly TRBD2 (6 bases). V was clipped by 0 bases and J by 5 bases, with 13 bases between them. Per germline, CDR1 MGHRA and CDR2 YSYEKL. The CDR3 is made up of 15 amino acids. This chain's CDR3 is CASSQDPGVWETQYF. The CDR3 DNA follows: TGCGCCAGCAGCCAAGATCCGGGGGTTTGGGAGACCCAGTACTTC.

This clonotype occurred many times. V is TRBV7-2 and J is TRBJ1-1; the match to TRBD1 covers 8 bases. Per the germline V gene, CDR1 is SGHTA and CDR2 is FQGNSA. V dropped 5 bases and J dropped 6; count of bases not matched to a gene: 11. The CDR3 is made up of 15 amino acids. CDR3 sequence reads: CASSPRGRGLPEAFF. CDR3 coding DNA: TGTGCCAGCAGCCCCCGGGGCAGGGGGCTTCCTGAAGCTTTCTTT. Together with reference TRBV7-2 and TRBJ1-1, the CDR3 gives the full variable domain: GAGVSQSPSNKVTEKGKDVELRCDPISGHTALYWYRQSLGQGLEFLIYFQGNSAPDKSGLPSDRFSAERTGGSVSTLTIQRTQQEDSAVYLCASSPRGRGLPEAFFGQGTRLTVV.

There are many counts of this clonotype. The chain combines TRBV7-8 with TRBJ2-1; 9 nucleotides line up with TRBD2. V was clipped by 4 bases and J by 1 base; unmatched bases: 11. Germline V gene sequence: CDR1 SGHVS, CDR2 FQNEAQ. CDR3 length: 18 residues. This chain's CDR3 is CASSSPSSSGGSYNEQFF. The CDR3 DNA follows: TGTGCCAGCAGCTCGCCTTCGAGTAGCGGGGGATCCTACAATGAGCAGTTCTTC.

At least ten counts were recorded for this clonotype. This sequence joins TRBV7-9 and TRBJ2-7; no clear D. The CDR3 contains 12 residues. Germline V lookup: CDR1 SEHNR, CDR2 FQNEAQ (reference sequence). Trimming removed 5 bases at V and 5 bases at J, with 10 bases between. The CDR3 DNA reads TGTGCCAGCAGCGCCGTACACCACGAGCAGTACTTC. Protein: CASSAVHHEQYF.

The sample holds many counts of this clonotype. Here the CDR3 reads CASSLMEETQYF. DNA of the CDR3: TGTGCCAGCAGCCTGATGGAAGAGACCCAGTACTTC. The chain links TRBV5-5 to TRBJ2-5; D remains unclear. The CDR3 has 12 residues. Germline CDR1 reads SGHKS; CDR2 reads YYEKEE (reference sequence). V was pared by 4 bases and J by 3 bases, with 7 bases between. Supplemented by reference TRBV5-5 and TRBJ2-5, the full variable domain reads DAGVTQSPTHLIKTRGQQVTLRCSPISGHKSVSWYQQVLGQGPQFIFQYYEKEERGRGNFPDRFSARQFPNYSSELNVNALLLGDSALYLCASSLMEETQYFGPGTRLLVL.

Many counts were recorded for this clonotype. This chain connects TRBV5-4 to TRBJ1-1; no reliable D call. With 1 base removed from V and 5 bases from J, the gap between germline ends came to 9 bases. CDR3 length: 13 amino acids. Germline lookup yields CDR1 SGHNT and CDR2 YYREEE (reference sequence). The CDR3 region is CASSLTLTTEAFF. For the CDR3, the DNA is TGTGCCAGCAGCTTGACGCTTACGACTGAAGCTTTCTTT.

This clonotype was seen repeatedly, ten times or more. The chain joins TRBV6-6 to TRBJ2-3; D is ambiguous. Germline CDR1 MNHNY, CDR2 SVGAGI (reference sequence). This CDR3 is built from 10 residues. V dropped 5 bases and J dropped 3 bases, with 0 bases sitting between them. CDR3 sequence: CASSTDTQYF. The CDR3 DNA reads as TGTGCCAGCAGTACAGATACGCAGTATTTT.

This clonotype was detected ten times or more. The rearrangement links TRBV20-1 to TRBJ1-1; D is possibly TRBD1 (5 bases). The ends were cut back, 1 base at V and 0 bases at J, with 9 bases in the middle. Looked up from germline, CDR1 is DFQATT and CDR2 is SNEGSKA (reference sequence). The CDR3 has 14 amino acids. CDR3 loop: CSARAATVNTEAFF. The CDR3 DNA sequence: TGCAGTGCTAGAGCCGCGACAGTGAACACTGAAGCTTTCTTT.

This clonotype was seen ten or more times. The chain combines TRBV20-1 with TRBJ2-1; the D gene is possibly TRBD1 (5 bases). There are 16 residues in the CDR3. Trimming stripped 0 bases from V and 0 bases from J, with 12 bases between. CDR1 and CDR2 from the germline V gene are DFQATT and SNEGSKA (reference sequence). CDR3 residues: CSAREGITGSYNEQFF. CDR3 nucleotides: TGCAGTGCTAGAGAGGGCATAACAGGCTCCTACAATGAGCAGTTCTTC.

This clonotype came up many times. The chain uses TRBV5-1 and TRBJ1-2; 7 positions agree with TRBD1. The V gene end was trimmed by 2 bases and the J gene end by 8 bases; junction bases not matched to a gene: 12. CDR3 length: 15 residues. Germline assignment: CDR1 SGHRS and CDR2 YFSETQ. CDR3 protein: CASSFWTGPQRGYTF. The CDR3 nucleotides read TGCGCCAGCAGCTTCTGGACAGGACCCCAACGGGGCTACACCTTC.

This clonotype has a count of ten or more. This sequence joins TRBV6-5 and TRBJ1-1, with D uncertain. This CDR3 is built from 14 residues. Trimming took off 2 bases at V and 2 bases at J, with 9 bases between the two ends. From germline, CDR1 is MNHEY and CDR2 SVGAGI. The CDR3 DNA sequence: TGTGCCAGCAGTTACGACTGGGGAAACACTGAAGCTTTCTTT. It encodes CASSYDWGNTEAFF.